This entry describes one T cell receptor beta chain. A much larger clonotype is one base distant, so this may be a read error. These data belong to a study of tumor and adjacent non-tumor tissue in lung cancer. Three rounds of nested PCR, following a modified ARM-PCR protocol, produced the TCRbeta library. TCRdb reanalysed the multiplex PCR reads using MiXCR and keeps one entry per CDR3 protein. Of about 86,000 distinct CDR3 sequences in the sample, about 77% were seen once. The CDR3 contains 18 residues. This sample's RNA came from whole unsorted tissue. Distant lung tissue was collected more than 3 cm away from the tumor edge. Donors were chemotherapy-naive, newly diagnosed lung cancer surgical patients in China, August–late 2014.

This TCR came from a woman aged 50 to 60 with non-small cell lung cancer. The rearrangement joins TRBV21-1 to TRBJ2-5; the table's D call of TRBD1 was not tested on the DNA. TRBV21-1 is marked as a pseudogene. The sample taken for sequencing was distant non-tumor lung tissue. The CDR3 region is CASRKVQGTGEFQETQYF. As DNA, the CDR3 is TGTGCCAGCAGAAAAGTCCAGGGGACAGGAGAATTCCAAGAGACCCAGTACTTC.